This paragraph covers one TCR beta chain sequence. Its cognate antigen is unknown. Germline V gene lookup returns CDR1 SGHRS and CDR2 YFSETQ. This CDR3 spans 15 amino acids. V lost 3 bases to trimming and J lost 3 bases; unmatched junction nucleotides: 4. These data belong to a study of shared clonotypes between healthy human individuals. The healthy adult donors were HIV-negative and reported no recent acute infections or vaccinations. Study-level points and caveats: Compared with memory subsets, naive subsets generally had larger estimated richness. Naive CD4 clonotypes were shared across several donors at around 5.4%.

Repertoires were generated with immunoSEQ multiplex PCR, while TCRdb's copy carries only in-frame clones and drops some. Among around 990,000 clones listed, approximately 80% were seen once. Sequenced: memory CD4+ T cells from PBMCs. Regarding subset: CD45RA-negative fraction. This TCR came from a man aged 18 to 35 in good health. Some clones in this sample may be carry-over from other donors' samples. The chain recombines TRBV5-1 with TRBJ1-5, with 9 bases fitting TRBD1. CDR3 DNA sequence: TGCGCCAGCAGCTCCGGACAGGGGAACAATCAGCCCCAGCATTTT. It yields the protein CASSSGQGNNQPQHF.